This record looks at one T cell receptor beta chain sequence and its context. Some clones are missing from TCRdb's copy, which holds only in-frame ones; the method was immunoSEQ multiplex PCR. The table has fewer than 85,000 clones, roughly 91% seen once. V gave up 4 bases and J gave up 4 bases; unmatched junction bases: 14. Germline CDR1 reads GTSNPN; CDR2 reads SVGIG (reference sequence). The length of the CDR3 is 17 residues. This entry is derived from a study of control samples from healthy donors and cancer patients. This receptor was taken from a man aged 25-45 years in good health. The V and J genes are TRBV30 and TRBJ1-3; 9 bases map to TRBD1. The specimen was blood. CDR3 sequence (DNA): TGTGCCTGGACCGGGGAGGGACAGGGTATGAGCGGAAACACCATATATTTT. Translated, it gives CAWTGEGQGMSGNTIYF. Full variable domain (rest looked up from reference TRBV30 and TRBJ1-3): SQTIHQWPATLVQPVGSPLSLECTVEGTSNPNLYWYRQAAGRGLQLLFYSVGIGQISSEVPQNLSASRPQDRQFILSSKKLLLSDSGFYLCAWTGEGQGMSGNTIYFGEGSWLTVV.